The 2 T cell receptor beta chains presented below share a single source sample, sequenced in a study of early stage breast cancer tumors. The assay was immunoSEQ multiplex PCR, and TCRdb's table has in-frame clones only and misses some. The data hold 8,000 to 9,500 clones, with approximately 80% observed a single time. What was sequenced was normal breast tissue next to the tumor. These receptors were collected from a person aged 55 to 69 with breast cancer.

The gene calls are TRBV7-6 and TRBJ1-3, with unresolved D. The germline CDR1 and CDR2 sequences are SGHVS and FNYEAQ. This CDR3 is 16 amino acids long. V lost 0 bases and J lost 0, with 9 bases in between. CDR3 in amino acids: CASSLAEGSSGNTIYF. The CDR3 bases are TGTGCCAGCAGCTTAGCGGAGGGCAGCTCTGGAAACACCATATATTTT.

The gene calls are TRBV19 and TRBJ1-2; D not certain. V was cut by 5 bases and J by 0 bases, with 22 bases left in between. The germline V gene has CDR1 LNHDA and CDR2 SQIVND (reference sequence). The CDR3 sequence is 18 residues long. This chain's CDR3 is CASSPTKTAKSSNYGYTF. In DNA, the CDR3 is TGTGCCAGTAGTCCCACCAAGACGGCCAAATCCTCTAACTATGGCTACACCTTC.